These 22 T cell receptor beta chains were all obtained from the same sample, sequenced in a study of OX40 agonist ivuxolimab in advanced cancers. The assay was immunoSEQ multiplex PCR, and TCRdb's table has in-frame clones only and misses some. The table lists roughly 70,000 clones, roughly 85% of them singletons. Source: CD4+ or CD8+ T cells sorted from blood, taken in a trial of the OX40 agonist ivuxolimab. The receptor set was obtained from an adult with an advanced solid tumor such as melanoma, head and neck, liver or kidney cancer.

The chain links TRBV5-1 to TRBJ1-1; the D is unclear. V gave up 1 base and J gave up 5 bases, with 6 bases separating them. The CDR3 covers 12 residues. Germline values: CDR1 SGHRS, CDR2 YFSETQ. The chain's CDR3 is CASSLLGTEAFF. In nucleotides, the CDR3 is TGCGCCAGCAGCTTGTTGGGGACTGAAGCTTTCTTT. The full variable domain, in which reference TRBV5-1 and TRBJ1-1 provide the parts outside the CDR3, is KAGVTQTPRYLIKTRGQQVTLSCSPISGHRSVSWYQQTPGQGLQFLFEYFSETQRNKGNFPGRFSGRQFSNSRSEMNVSTLELGDSALYLCASSLLGTEAFFGQGTRLTVV.

V gene TRBV19 combines with J gene TRBJ2-7; 7 bases match TRBD1. Trimming cost V 1 base and J 3 bases; bases outside gene matches: 6. Germline CDR1 reads LNHDA; CDR2 reads SQIVND (reference sequence). CDR3 length equals 15 residues. The DNA of the CDR3 is TGTGCCAGTAGTATAGTTTCGGCAGGGGGCTACGAGCAGTACTTC. It is translated as CASSIVSAGGYEQYF.

The rearrangement links TRBV7-3 to TRBJ2-7; D possibly corresponds to TRBD1 (5 bases). The CDR3 consists of 14 residues. The germline V gene encodes CDR1 SGHTA and CDR2 FQGTGA. The ends were cut back, 2 bases at V and 1 base at J, with 9 bases in the middle. The CDR3 region is CASSLQGNSYEQYF. CDR3 nucleotides: TGTGCCAGCAGCTTACAGGGAAATTCCTACGAGCAGTACTTC.

The genes are TRBV4-1 and TRBJ2-4, with D possibly being TRBD2 (5 bases). CDR1 and CDR2 (germline): MGHRA, YSYEKL. The CDR3 is 16 residues long. V lost 5 bases, J lost 7 bases, and 21 bases lay in between. DNA for the CDR3: TGCGCCAGCAGCTTAGGGTCTGGACTGACAAAGAACATTCAGTACTTC. This gives the protein CASSLGSGLTKNIQYF.

V is TRBV6-4 and J is TRBJ2-3; D is perhaps TRBD1 (6 bases). The CDR3 consists of 16 residues. Trimming removed 0 bases at V and 3 bases at J, with 13 bases between. CDR1 is MRHNA, CDR2 SNTAGT, per germline. CDR3 DNA: TGTGCCAGCAGTGACTCCAGGACAGAAGGTACAGATACGCAGTATTTT. It translates to CASSDSRTEGTDTQYF.

This rearrangement joins TRBV11-2 to TRBJ2-7, with D possibly TRBD1 on 5 matching bases. Looked up from germline, CDR1 is SGHAT and CDR2 is FQNNGV. The V gene lost 5 bases and the J gene lost 2 bases, with 16 bases spanning the gap. The CDR3 consists of 15 residues. The CDR3 is CASSPRVLPTYEQYF. As DNA, the CDR3 is TGTGCCAGCAGCCCCAGGGTCCTTCCTACCTACGAGCAGTACTTC. The variable domain in full, completed from reference TRBV11-2 and TRBJ2-7, reads EAGVAQSPRYKIIEKRQSVAFWCNPISGHATLYWYQQILGQGPKLLIQFQNNGVVDDSQLPKDRFSAERLKGVDSTLKIQPAKLEDSAVYLCASSPRVLPTYEQYFGPGTRLTVT.

The V gene is TRBV4-1, the J gene TRBJ2-7; no firm D call. CDR3 length: 16 amino acids. Germline values: CDR1 MGHRA, CDR2 YSYEKL. The germline V and J ends were trimmed by 3 bases and 0 bases, with 15 bases remaining between them. CDR3 sequence: CASSHLGSGVSYEQYF. CDR3 in DNA: TGCGCCAGCAGCCACCTAGGGTCAGGAGTCTCCTACGAGCAGTACTTC.

This sequence joins TRBV7-2 and TRBJ2-7; the D gene is possibly TRBD2 (6 bases). In germline, CDR1 is SGHTA, CDR2 FQGNSA. The CDR3 totals 14 residues. The ends were cut back, 6 bases at V and 3 bases at J, with 15 bases in the middle. Here the CDR3 DNA reads TGTGCCAGCAGTGAAGGAGGGAAGTTCTACGAGCAGTACTTC. Its protein is CASSEGGKFYEQYF.

This clone occurred once. The chain joins TRBV5-1 to TRBJ2-2, with 8 bases matching TRBD1. Germline-derived CDR1 and CDR2 are SGHRS and YFSETQ. CDR3 length equals 15 residues. V trimming: 8 bases; J trimming: 0 bases; junction bases outside the gene matches: 6. The CDR3, as DNA: TGCGCCAGTCTAGACAGGGGAACGAACACCGGGGAGCTGTTTTTT. Its translation is CASLDRGTNTGELFF.

The chain couples TRBV28 to TRBJ1-6; D unresolved. Germline loops: CDR1 MDHEN, CDR2 SYDVKM. This CDR3 has 16 residues. The V end was cut by 6 bases, the J end by 10 bases, with 22 bases between. CDR3 nucleotide sequence: TGTGCCAGCAGCACCCCCCTTTCGGGCCTGGGGTCACCCCTCCACTTT. It specifies CASSTPLSGLGSPLHF.

The rearrangement uses TRBV30 and TRBJ2-4; no firm D call. Germline CDR1 and CDR2: GTSNPN and SVGIG (reference sequence). Trimming removed 0 bases from V and 0 bases from J, with 6 bases in between. This CDR3 spans 14 amino acids. The CDR3 nucleotides read TGTGCCTGGAGTGTAATCGAAGCCAAAAACATTCAGTACTTC. Translation: CAWSVIEAKNIQYF.

This clone turned up a few times. CDR3 sequence reads: CATSRPDQSRDTQYF. DNA of the CDR3: TGTGCCACCAGCAGACCGGACCAATCCAGAGATACGCAGTATTTT. V and J are TRBV15 and TRBJ2-3; no definite D call. The CDR3 is 15 residues long. Germline V gene sequence: CDR1 LNHNV, CDR2 YYDKDF (reference sequence). Trimming left V 2 bases short and J 5 bases short, with 14 bases between.

The V and J genes are TRBV19 and TRBJ1-1; 8 bases map to TRBD1. J was trimmed by 5 bases and V by 7 bases; bases with no gene match: 6. This CDR3 spans 13 amino acids. Germline lookup yields CDR1 LNHDA and CDR2 SQIVND (reference sequence). The CDR3 here is CASTPTGETEAFF. The CDR3 region has the DNA TGTGCCAGTACCCCGACAGGGGAAACTGAAGCTTTCTTT.

The chain is built from TRBV19 and TRBJ2-1; D remains unclear. V dropped 4 bases and J dropped 9 bases, with 7 bases sitting between them. The V gene's germline CDR1 is LNHDA and CDR2 SQIVND (reference sequence). This CDR3 is 11 amino acids long. The DNA of the CDR3 is TGTGCCAGTAGTAATCGGCGTGAGCAGTTCTTC. Its translation is CASSNRREQFF. The entire variable domain, with the rest obtained from reference TRBV19 and TRBJ2-1, is as follows: DGGITQSPKYLFRKEGQNVTLSCEQNLNHDAMYWYRQDPGQGLRLIYYSQIVNDFQKGDIAEGYSVSREKKESFPLTVTSAQKNPTAFYLCASSNRREQFFGPGTRLTVL.

The chain uses TRBV2 and TRBJ2-1; tentative D call: TRBD1 (8 bases). Per germline, CDR1 SNHLY and CDR2 FYNNEI. The V end was cut by 5 bases, the J end by 9 bases, with 17 bases between. This CDR3 is built from 14 residues. The CDR3 here is CASSYRGGQAEQFF. The DNA of the CDR3 is TGTGCCAGCAGTTACAGGGGGGGCCAGGCTGAGCAGTTCTTC.

The DNA of the CDR3 is TGCGCCAGCAGCTTCGGAGGGACCCAGTACTTC. This translates into CASSFGGTQYF. The rearrangement joins TRBV5-1 to TRBJ2-5; possible D gene TRBD2, 5 bases. Germline V gives CDR1 SGHRS, CDR2 YFSETQ. The CDR3 contains 11 residues. Trimming pared 2 bases from V and 7 bases from J, leaving 6 bases between.

This clone appeared a single time. The V and J genes are TRBV11-2 and TRBJ1-5, with D unclear. CDR1 is SGHAT and CDR2 is FQNNGV in the germline V gene. The V end lost 3 bases, the J end lost 2 bases, and 8 bases lay between the germline ends. The CDR3 is 14 amino acids. CDR3: CASSFAAGNQPQHF. The CDR3 nucleotides are TGTGCCAGCAGCTTTGCCGCCGGCAATCAGCCCCAGCATTTT. Based on the CDR3 plus reference TRBV11-2 and TRBJ1-5, the full variable domain is EAGVAQSPRYKIIEKRQSVAFWCNPISGHATLYWYQQILGQGPKLLIQFQNNGVVDDSQLPKDRFSAERLKGVDSTLKIQPAKLEDSAVYLCASSFAAGNQPQHFGDGTRLSIL.

The chain combines TRBV28 with TRBJ1-2, with a weak D call TRBD1 (5 bases). This CDR3 is 12 amino acids long. From germline, CDR1 is MDHEN and CDR2 SYDVKM. V gave up 3 bases and J gave up 8 bases, with 10 bases separating them. The CDR3 is CASSFGGRGYTF. The CDR3 region has the DNA TGTGCCAGCAGTTTCGGGGGGAGAGGCTACACCTTC.

The CDR3 loop is CASSTYTNYGYTF. CDR3 in DNA: TGTGCCAGCAGTACCTATACTAACTATGGCTACACCTTC. The chain combines TRBV6-5 with TRBJ1-2; no definite D call. V lost 5 bases and J 0 bases, leaving 7 bases between the germline ends. Germline loops: CDR1 MNHEY, CDR2 SVGAGI. The CDR3 has 13 residues.

The chain employs TRBV30 and TRBJ2-2; tentatively, D is TRBD2 (6 bases). V lost 3 bases and J 6 bases, leaving 14 bases between the germline ends. This CDR3 has 14 amino acids. CDR1 GTSNPN and CDR2 SVGIG come from the germline V gene (reference sequence). CDR3 coding DNA: TGTGCCTGGAGGACCCTAGGAGGGCCCGGGGAGCTGTTTTTT. Amino acids: CAWRTLGGPGELFF.

V is TRBV18 and J is TRBJ2-5; D ambiguous. Trimming left V 3 bases short and J 3 bases short, with 2 bases between. CDR3 size: 11 residues. Germline-derived CDR1 and CDR2 are KGHSH and LQKENI. DNA for the CDR3: TGTGCCAGCTCACCGAAAGAGACCCAGTACTTC. This encodes CASSPKETQYF.

The gene calls are TRBV19 and TRBJ2-6, with D perhaps matching TRBD1 or TRBD2 (5 bases each). Germline V gene data show CDR1 as LNHDA and CDR2 as SQIVND (reference sequence). The V end lost 5 bases, the J end lost 0 bases, and 17 bases lay between the germline ends. The CDR3 has 18 amino acids. CDR3 DNA: TGTGCCAGTAGTCCTCCGGGGCCTGGACCCTCTGGGGCCAACGTCCTGACTTTC. Protein sequence: CASSPPGPGPSGANVLTF.